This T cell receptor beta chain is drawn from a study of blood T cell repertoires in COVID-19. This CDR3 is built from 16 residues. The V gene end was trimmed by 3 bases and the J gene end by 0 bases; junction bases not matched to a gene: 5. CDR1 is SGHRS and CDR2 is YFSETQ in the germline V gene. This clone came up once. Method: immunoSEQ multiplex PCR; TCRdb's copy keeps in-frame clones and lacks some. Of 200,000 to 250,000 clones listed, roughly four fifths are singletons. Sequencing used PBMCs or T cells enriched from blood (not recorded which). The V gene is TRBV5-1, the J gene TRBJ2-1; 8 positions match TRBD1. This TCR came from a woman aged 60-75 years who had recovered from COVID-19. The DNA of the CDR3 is TGCGCCAGCAGCTCGAGGACAGGGAGCTCCTACAATGAGCAGTTCTTC. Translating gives CASSSRTGSSYNEQFF.